This T cell receptor (beta chain) was captured in a study of beta chain features in type 1 diabetes. A remark on this clone: Its antigen remains unidentified.

This CDR3 is 15 amino acids long. V lost 8 bases, J lost 3 bases, and 11 bases stayed unmatched. From germline, CDR1 is SNHLY and CDR2 FYNNEI. As every portion of the isolated RNA was reverse transcribed, the sequencing read expressed TCRB transcripts. This table comes from immunoSEQ multiplex PCR, and its TCRdb copy is limited to in-frame clones, with some not included. This table holds 300,000 to 350,000 clones, roughly 12% found once. Study conclusions and caveats: For Type 1 diabetes patients, all four CD4+ subsets carried TCRB CDR3s that were moderately but significantly shorter.

The sequenced sample consisted of naive CD4+ T cells from blood. This chain joins TRBV2 and TRBJ2-5, with 8 bases identical to TRBD1. This clonotype originated in a woman aged 18 to 35 with type 1 diabetes. Here the CDR3 DNA reads TGTGCCAGCGGTTTACAGGGGGTAGCGAAAGAGACCCAGTACTTC. Its protein product is CASGLQGVAKETQYF. Supplemented by reference TRBV2 and TRBJ2-5, the full variable domain reads EPEVTQTPSHQVTQMGQEVILRCVPISNHLYFYWYRQILGQKVEFLVSFYNNEISEKSEIFDDQFSVERPDGSNFTLKIRSTKLEDSAMYFCASGLQGVAKETQYFGPGTRLLVL.